This record covers a single TCR beta chain. The sample is drawn from a study of CXCR3-negative and CXCR3-positive naive CD8 T cells. The CDR3 has 15 amino acids. The germline V gene has CDR1 SGHTA and CDR2 FQGTGA. TRB cDNA was prepared as libraries by UMI-labeled 5' RACE. TCRdb re-called the 5' RACE reads; every CDR3 protein appears as one record, without DNA. Listed are 45,000 to 60,000 distinct CDR3 sequences; approximately 22% falls within the top ten. The gene calls are TRBV7-3 and TRBJ2-3. The receptor was derived from a human donor in good health. Some clones in this sample may be carry-over from other donors' samples. The sequencing sample was made of memory CD8+ T cells from blood. The CDR3 loop is CASSLFSQRTDTQYF.